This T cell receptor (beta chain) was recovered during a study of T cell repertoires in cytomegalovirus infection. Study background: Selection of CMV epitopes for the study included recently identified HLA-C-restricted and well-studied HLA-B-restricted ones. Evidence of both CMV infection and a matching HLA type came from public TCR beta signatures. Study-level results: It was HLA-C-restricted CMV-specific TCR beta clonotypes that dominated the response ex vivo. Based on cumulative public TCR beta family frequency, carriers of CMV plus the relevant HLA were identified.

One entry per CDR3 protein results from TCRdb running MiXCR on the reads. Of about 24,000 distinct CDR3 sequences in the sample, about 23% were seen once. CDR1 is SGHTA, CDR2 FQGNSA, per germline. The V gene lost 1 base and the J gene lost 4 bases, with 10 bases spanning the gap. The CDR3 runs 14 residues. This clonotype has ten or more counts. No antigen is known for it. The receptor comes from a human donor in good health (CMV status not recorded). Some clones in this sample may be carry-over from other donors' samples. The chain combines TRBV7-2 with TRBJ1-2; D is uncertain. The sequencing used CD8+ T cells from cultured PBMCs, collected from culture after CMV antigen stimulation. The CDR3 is CASSLVGASYGYTF. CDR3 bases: TGTGCCAGCAGCTTAGTCGGAGCAAGCTATGGCTACACCTTC.